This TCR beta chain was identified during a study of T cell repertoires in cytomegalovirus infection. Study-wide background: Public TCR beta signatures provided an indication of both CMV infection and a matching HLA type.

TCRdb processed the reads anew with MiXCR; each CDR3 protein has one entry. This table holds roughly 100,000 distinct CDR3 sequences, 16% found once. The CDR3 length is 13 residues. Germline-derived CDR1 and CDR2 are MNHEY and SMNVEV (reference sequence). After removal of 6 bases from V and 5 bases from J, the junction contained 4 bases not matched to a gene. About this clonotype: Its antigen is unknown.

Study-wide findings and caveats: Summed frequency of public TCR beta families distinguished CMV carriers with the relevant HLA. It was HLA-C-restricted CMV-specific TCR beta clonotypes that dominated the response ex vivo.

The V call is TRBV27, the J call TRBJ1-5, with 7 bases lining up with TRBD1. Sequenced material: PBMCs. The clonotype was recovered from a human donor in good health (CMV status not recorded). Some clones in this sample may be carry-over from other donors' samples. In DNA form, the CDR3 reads TGTGCCAGCAGCCTGGACAGGTATCAGCCCCAGCATTTT. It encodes CASSLDRYQPQHF.